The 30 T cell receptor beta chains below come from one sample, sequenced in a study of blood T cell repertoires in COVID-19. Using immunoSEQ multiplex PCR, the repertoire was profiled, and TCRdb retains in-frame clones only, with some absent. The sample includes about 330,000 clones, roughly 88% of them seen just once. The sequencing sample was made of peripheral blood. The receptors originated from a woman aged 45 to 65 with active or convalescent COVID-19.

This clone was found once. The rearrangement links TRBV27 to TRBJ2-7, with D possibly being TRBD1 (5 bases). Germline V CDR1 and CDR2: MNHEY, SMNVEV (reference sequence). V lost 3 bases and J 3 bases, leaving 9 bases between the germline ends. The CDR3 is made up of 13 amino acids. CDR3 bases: TGTGCCAGCAGTTTGCAGGGTTTCTACGAGCAGTACTTC. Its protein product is CASSLQGFYEQYF.

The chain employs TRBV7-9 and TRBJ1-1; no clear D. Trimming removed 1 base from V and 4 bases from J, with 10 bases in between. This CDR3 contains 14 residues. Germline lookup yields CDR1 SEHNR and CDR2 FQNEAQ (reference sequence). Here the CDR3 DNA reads TGTGCCAGCAGCTTAGTTGCAGGAAGCACTGAAGCTTTCTTT. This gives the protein CASSLVAGSTEAFF.

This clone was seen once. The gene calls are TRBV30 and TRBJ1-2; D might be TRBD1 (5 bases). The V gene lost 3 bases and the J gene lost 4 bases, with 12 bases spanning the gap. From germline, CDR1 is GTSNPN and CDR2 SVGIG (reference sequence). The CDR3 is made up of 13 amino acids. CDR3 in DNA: TGTGCCTGGAGCCCTTTCGACAGCTATGGCTACACCTTC. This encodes CAWSPFDSYGYTF.

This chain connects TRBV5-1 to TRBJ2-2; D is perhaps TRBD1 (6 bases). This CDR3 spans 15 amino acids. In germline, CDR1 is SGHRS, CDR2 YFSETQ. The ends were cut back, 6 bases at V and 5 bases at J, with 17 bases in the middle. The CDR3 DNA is TGCGCCAGCACGTATGCACAGGGTGAAACCGGGGAGCTGTTTTTT. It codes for CASTYAQGETGELFF.

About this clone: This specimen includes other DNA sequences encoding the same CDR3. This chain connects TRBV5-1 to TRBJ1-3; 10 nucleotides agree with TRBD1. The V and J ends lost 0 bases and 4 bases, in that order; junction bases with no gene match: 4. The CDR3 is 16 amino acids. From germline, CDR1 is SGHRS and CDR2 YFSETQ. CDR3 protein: CASSLGQGAPGNTIYF. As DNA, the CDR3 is TGCGCCAGCAGCTTGGGACAGGGGGCGCCCGGAAACACCATATATTTT. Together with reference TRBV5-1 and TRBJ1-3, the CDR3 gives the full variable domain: KAGVTQTPRYLIKTRGQQVTLSCSPISGHRSVSWYQQTPGQGLQFLFEYFSETQRNKGNFPGRFSGRQFSNSRSEMNVSTLELGDSALYLCASSLGQGAPGNTIYFGEGSWLTVV.

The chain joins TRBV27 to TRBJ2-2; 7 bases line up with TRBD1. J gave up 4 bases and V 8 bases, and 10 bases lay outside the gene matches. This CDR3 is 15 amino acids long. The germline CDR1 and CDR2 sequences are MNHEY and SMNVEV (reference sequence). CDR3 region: CASRSFAGGTGELFF. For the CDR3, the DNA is TGTGCCAGCCGATCGTTTGCAGGGGGCACCGGGGAGCTGTTTTTT.

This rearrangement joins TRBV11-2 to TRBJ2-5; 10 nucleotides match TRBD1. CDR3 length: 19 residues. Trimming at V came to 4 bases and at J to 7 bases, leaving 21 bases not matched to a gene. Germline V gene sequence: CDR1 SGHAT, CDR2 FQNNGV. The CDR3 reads CASSSVPGQGPGASGTQYF. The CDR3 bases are TGTGCCAGCAGCTCAGTCCCGGGACAGGGGCCGGGGGCTAGTGGGACCCAGTACTTC.

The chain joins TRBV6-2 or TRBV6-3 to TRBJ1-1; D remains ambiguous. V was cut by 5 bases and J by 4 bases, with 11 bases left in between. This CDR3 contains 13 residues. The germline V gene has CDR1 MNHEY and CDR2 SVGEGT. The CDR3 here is CASSRPPGTEAFF. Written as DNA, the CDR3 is TGTGCCAGCAGTAGACCCCCAGGCACTGAAGCTTTCTTT.

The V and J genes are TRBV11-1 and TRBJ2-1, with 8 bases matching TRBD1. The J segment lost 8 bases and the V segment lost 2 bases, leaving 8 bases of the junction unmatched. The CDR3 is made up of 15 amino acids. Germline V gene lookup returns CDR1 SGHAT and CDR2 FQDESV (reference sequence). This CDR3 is CASSLLQGEFDEQFF. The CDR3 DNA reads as TGTGCCAGCAGCTTACTACAGGGGGAGTTCGATGAGCAGTTCTTC.

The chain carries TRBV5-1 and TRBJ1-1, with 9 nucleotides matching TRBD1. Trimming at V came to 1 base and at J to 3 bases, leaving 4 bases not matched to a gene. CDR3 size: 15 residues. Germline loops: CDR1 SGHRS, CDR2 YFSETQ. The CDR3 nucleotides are TGCGCCAGCAGCTTGCTGACAGGGGGGGACACTGAAGCTTTCTTT. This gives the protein CASSLLTGGDTEAFF.

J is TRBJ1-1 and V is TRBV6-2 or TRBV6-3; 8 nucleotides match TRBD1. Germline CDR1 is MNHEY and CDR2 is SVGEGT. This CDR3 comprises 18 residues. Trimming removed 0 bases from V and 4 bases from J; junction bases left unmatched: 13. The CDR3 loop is CASSYSIARGLWSTEAFF. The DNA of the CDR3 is TGTGCCAGCAGTTACTCGATTGCCAGGGGGCTTTGGAGCACTGAAGCTTTCTTT.

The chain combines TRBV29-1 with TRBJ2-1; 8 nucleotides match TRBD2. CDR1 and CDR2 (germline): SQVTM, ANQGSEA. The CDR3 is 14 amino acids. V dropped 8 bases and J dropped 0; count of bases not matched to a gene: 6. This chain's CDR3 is CSFDSGSSYNEQFF. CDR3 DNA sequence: TGCAGCTTCGACAGCGGGAGCTCCTACAATGAGCAGTTCTTC.

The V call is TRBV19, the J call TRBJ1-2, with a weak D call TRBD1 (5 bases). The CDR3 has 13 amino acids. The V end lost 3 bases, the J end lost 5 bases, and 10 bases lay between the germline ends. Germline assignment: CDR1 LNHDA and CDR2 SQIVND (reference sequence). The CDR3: CASSIQTAYGYTF. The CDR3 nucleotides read TGTGCCAGTAGTATTCAGACAGCATATGGCTACACCTTC.

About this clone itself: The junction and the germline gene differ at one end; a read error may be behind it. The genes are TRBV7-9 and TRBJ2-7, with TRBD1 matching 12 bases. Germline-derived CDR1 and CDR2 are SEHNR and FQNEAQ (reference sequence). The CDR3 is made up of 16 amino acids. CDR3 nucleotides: TGTGCCAGCGGCTTCATCACCGGGACAGGGGGCTCCGAGCAGTACTTC. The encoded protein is CASGFITGTGGSEQYF.

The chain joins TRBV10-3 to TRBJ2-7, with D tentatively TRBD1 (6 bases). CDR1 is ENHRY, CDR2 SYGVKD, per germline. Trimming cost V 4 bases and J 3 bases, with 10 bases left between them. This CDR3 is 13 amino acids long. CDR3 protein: CAISGGPLYEQYF. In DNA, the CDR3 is TGTGCCATCAGTGGGGGGCCACTCTACGAGCAGTACTTC.

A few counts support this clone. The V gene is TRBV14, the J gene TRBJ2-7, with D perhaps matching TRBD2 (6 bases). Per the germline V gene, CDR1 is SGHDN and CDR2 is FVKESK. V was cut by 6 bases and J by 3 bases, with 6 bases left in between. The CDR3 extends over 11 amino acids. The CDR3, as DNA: TGTGCCAGCAGTAGCGGCTACGAGCAGTACTTC. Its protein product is CASSSGYEQYF.

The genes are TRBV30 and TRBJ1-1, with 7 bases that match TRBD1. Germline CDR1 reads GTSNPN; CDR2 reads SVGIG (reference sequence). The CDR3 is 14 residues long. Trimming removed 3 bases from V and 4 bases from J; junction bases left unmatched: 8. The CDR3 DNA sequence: TGTGCCTGGAGGAAGACAGGGCAGATCACTGAAGCTTTCTTT. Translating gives CAWRKTGQITEAFF.

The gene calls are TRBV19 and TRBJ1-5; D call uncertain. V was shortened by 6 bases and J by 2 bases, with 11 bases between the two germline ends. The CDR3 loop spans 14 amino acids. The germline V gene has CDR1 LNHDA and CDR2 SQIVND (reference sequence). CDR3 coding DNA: TGTGCCAGTAGCCCGAAACGCGGCAATCAGCCCCAGCATTTT. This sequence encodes CASSPKRGNQPQHF.

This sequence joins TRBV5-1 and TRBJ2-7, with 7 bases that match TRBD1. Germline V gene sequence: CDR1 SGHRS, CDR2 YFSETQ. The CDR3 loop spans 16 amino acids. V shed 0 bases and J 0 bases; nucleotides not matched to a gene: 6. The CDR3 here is CASSLGGTAISYEQYF. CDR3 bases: TGCGCCAGCAGCTTGGGGGGGACAGCCATCTCCTACGAGCAGTACTTC.

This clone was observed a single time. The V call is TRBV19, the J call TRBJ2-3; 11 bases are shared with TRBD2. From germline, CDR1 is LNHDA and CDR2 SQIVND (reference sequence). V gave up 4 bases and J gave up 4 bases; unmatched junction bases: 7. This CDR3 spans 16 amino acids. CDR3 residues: CASSKNLAGGADTQYF. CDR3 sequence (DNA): TGTGCCAGTAGTAAGAACCTAGCGGGAGGAGCAGATACGCAGTATTTT.

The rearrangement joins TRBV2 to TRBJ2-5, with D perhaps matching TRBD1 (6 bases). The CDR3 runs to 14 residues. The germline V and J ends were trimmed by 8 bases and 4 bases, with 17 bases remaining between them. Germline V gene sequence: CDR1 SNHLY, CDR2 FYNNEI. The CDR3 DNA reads TGTGCCAGCGGTTTAGGGGGTCTAAGAGAGACCCAGTACTTC. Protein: CASGLGGLRETQYF.

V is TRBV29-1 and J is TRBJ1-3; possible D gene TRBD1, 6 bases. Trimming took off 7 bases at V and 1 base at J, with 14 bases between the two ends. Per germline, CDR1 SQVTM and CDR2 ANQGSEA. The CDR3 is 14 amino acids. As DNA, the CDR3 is TGCAGCGGGACCACAGGGATTTCTGGAAACACCATATATTTT. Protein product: CSGTTGISGNTIYF.

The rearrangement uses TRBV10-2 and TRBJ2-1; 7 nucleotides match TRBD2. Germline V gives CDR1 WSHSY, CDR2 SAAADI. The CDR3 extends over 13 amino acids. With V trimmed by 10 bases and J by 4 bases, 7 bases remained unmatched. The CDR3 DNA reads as TGCGCCACTTCGGGGCGGGGGTACAATGAGCAGTTCTTC. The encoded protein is CATSGRGYNEQFF.

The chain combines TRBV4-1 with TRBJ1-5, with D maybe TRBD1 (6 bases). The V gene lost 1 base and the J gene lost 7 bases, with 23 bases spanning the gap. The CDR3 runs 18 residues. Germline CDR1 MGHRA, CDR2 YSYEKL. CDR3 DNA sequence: TGCGCCAGCAGCCAAGGGTTAGTGAGGGACGGGGGGCGCCAGCCCCAGCATTTT. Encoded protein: CASSQGLVRDGGRQPQHF.

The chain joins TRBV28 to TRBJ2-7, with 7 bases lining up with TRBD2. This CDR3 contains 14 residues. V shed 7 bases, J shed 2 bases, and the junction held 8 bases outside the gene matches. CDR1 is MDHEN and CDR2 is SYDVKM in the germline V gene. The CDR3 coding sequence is TGTGCCAGCACCCTAGCGGAAGCACCCTACGAGCAGTACTTC. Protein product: CASTLAEAPYEQYF.

The DNA of the CDR3 is TGCGCCAGCAGCCAACCAAGACTAGCGGGGAACAATGAGCAGTTCTTC. The encoded protein is CASSQPRLAGNNEQFF. The chain links TRBV4-1 to TRBJ2-1; TRBD2 agrees at 11 bases. This CDR3 has 16 residues. The V and J ends lost 2 bases and 5 bases, in that order; junction bases with no gene match: 5. CDR1 is MGHRA, CDR2 YSYEKL, per germline.

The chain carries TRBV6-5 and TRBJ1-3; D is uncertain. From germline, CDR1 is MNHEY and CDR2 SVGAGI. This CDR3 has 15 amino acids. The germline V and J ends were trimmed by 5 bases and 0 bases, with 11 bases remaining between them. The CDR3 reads CASSRRVNSGNTIYF. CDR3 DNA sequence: TGTGCCAGCAGTCGCCGGGTTAACTCTGGAAACACCATATATTTT.

CDR3 coding DNA: TGCGCCAGCAGCCAAGAACGGGCTAATGAAAAACTGTTTTTT. Translating it yields CASSQERANEKLFF. V is TRBV4-3 and J is TRBJ1-4; the D is unclear. The length of the CDR3 is 14 residues. Germline lookup yields CDR1 LGHNA and CDR2 YSLEER. Trimming removed 0 bases from V and 3 bases from J, with 5 bases in between.

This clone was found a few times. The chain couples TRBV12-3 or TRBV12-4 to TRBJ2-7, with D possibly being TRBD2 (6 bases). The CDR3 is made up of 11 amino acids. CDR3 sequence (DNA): TGTGCTACGGGAGAGGGTAGCCTGCAGTACTTC. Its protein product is CATGEGSLQYF.

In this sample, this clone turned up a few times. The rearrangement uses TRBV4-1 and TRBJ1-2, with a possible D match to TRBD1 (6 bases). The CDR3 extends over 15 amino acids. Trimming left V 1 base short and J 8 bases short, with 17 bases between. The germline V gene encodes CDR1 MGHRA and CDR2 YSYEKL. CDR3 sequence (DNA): TGCGCCAGCAGCCAAGGCAGGGGAAGCGATGAAGGCTACACCTTC. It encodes CASSQGRGSDEGYTF.